Sequencing of this TCR beta chain was carried out in a study of cytomegalovirus exposure and HLA in healthy donors. As to this clone: The junction shows a germline mismatch at one end, possibly a read error.

It was with 60 Vbeta and 13 Jbeta primers that the PCR ran. Using immunoSEQ multiplex PCR, the repertoire was profiled, and TCRdb retains in-frame clones only, with some absent. The sample carries about 180,000 clones, over 70% recorded once. The germline V gene encodes CDR1 MDHEN and CDR2 SYDVKM. The CDR3 has 15 amino acids. This chain links TRBV28 with TRBJ2-6, with a tentative D call TRBD1 (5 bases). This TCR derives from a woman between 45 and 60 years old in good health and CMV-seropositive. What was sequenced was PBMCs. CDR3 bases: TGTGCCAGCAGTTTAGCGGTATCTGGGGCCAACGGCCTGACTTTC. It is translated as CASSLAVSGANGLTF.